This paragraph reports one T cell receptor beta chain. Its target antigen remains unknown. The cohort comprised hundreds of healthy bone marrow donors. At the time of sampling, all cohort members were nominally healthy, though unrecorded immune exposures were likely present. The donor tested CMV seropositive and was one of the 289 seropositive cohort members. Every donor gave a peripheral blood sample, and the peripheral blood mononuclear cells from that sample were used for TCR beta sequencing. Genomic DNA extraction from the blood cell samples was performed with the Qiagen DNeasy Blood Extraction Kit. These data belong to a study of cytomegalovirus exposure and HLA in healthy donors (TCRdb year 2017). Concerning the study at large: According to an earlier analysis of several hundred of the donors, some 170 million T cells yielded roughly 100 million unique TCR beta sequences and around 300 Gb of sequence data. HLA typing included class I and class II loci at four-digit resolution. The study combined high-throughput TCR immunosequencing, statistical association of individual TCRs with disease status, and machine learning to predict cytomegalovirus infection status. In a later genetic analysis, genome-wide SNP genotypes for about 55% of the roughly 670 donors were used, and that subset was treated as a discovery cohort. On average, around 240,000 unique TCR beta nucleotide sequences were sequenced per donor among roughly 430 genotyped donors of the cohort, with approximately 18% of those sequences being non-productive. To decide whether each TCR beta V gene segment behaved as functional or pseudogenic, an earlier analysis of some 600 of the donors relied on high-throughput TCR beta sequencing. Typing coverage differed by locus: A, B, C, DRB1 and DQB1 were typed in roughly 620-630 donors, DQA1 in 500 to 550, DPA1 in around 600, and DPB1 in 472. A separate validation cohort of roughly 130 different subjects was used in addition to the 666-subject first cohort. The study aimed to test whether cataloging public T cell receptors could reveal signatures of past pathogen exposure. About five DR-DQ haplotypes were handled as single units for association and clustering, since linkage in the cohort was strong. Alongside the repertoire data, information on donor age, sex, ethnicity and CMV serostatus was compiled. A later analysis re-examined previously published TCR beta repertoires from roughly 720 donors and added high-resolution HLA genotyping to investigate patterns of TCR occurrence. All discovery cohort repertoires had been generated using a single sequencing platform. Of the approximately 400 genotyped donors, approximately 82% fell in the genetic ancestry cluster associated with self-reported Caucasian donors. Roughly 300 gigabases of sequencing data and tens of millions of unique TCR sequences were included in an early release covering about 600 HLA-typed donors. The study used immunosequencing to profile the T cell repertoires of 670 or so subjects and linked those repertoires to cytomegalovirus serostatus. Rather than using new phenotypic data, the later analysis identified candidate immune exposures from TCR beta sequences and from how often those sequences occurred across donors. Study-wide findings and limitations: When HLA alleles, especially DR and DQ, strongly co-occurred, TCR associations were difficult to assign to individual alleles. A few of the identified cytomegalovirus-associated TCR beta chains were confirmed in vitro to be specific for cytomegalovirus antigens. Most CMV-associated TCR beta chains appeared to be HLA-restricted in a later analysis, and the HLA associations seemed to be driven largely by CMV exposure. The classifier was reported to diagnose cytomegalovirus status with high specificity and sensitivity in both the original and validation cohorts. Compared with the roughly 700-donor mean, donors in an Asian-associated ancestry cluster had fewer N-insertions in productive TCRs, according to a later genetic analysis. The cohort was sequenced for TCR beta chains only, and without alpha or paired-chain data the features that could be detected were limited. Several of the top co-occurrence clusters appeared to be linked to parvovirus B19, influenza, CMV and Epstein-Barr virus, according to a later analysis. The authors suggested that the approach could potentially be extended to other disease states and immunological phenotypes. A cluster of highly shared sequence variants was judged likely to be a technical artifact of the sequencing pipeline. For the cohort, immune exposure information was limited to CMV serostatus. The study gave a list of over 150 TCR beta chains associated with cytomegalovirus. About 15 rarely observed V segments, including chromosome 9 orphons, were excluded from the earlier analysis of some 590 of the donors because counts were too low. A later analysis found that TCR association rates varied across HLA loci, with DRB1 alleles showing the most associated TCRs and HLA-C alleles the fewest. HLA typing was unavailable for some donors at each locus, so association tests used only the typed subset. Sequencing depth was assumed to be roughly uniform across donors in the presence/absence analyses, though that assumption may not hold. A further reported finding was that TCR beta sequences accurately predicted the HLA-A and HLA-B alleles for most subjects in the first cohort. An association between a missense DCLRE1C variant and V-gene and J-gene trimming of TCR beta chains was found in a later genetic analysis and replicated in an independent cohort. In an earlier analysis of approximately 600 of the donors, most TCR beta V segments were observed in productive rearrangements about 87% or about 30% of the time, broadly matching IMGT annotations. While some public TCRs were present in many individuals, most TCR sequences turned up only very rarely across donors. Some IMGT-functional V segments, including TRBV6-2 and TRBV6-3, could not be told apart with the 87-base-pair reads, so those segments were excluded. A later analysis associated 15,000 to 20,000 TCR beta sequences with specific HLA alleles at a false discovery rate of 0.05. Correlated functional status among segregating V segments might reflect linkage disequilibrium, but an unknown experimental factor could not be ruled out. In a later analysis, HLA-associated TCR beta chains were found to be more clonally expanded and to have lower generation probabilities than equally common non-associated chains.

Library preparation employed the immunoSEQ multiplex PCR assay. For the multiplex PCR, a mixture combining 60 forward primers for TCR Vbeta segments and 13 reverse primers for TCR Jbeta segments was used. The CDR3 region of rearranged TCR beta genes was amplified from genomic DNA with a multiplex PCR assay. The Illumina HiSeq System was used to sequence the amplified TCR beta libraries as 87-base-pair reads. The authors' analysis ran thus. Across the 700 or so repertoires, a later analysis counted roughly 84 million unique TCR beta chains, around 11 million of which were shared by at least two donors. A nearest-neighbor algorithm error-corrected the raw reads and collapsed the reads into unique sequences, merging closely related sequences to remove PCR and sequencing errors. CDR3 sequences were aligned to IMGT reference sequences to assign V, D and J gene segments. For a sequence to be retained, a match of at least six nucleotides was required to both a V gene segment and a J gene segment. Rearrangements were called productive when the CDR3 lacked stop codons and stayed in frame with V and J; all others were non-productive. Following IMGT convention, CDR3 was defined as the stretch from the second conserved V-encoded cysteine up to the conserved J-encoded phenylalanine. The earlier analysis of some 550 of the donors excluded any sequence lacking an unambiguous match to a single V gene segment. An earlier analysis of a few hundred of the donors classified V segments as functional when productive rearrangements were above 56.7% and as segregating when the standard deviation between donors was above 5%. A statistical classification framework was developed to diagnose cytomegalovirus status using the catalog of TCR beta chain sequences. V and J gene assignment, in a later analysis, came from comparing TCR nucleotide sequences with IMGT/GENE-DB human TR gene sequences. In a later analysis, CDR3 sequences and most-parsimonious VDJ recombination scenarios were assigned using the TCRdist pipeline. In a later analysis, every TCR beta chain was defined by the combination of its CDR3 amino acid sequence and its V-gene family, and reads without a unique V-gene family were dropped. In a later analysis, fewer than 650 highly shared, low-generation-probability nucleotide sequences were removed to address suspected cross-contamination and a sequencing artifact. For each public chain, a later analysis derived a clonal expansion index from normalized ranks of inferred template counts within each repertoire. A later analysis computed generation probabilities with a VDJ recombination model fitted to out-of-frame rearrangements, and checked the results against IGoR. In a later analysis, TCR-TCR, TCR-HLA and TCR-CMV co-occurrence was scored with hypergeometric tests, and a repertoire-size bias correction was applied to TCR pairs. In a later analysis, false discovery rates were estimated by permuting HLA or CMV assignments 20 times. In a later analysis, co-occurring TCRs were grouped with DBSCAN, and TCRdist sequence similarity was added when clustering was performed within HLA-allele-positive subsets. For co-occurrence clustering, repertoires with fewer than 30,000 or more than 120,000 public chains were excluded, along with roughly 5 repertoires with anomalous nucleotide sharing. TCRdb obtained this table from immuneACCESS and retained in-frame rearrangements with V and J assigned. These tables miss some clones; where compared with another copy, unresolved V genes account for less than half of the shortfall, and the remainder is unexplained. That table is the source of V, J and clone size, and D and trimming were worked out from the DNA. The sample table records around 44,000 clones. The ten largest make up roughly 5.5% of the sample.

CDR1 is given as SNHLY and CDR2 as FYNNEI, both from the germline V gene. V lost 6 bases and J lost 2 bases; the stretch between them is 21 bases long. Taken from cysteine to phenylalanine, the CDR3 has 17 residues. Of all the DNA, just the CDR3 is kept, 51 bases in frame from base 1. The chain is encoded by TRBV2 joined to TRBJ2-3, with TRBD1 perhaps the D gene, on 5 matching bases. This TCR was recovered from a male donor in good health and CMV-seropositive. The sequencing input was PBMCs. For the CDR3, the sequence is CASRESPVWGHTDTQYF. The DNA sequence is TGTGCCAGCAGAGAAAGCCCAGTGTGGGGCCACACAGATACGCAGTATTTT.